Each of the 4 T cell receptor beta chains below was sequenced from the same sample in a study of CD8+ T cells in alopecia areata. Treatment described: oral pan-JAK inhibitor, 5-10 mg twice daily. Sequencing used cDNA as its template, made by extracting RNA and reverse transcribing it. Assay: immunoSEQ multiplex PCR; the TCRdb copy retains only in-frame clones and omits some. This table holds roughly 100,000 clones, approximately 66% found once. The sample consisted of CD8+ T cells sorted from blood, taken at week 4, from a patient treated with tofacitinib. The source of these receptors is a human donor with alopecia areata.

The gene calls are TRBV25-1 and TRBJ2-3; D is perhaps TRBD2 (5 bases). The V gene lost 1 base and the J gene lost 1 base, with 12 bases spanning the gap. Germline V lookup: CDR1 MGHDK, CDR2 SYGVNS. The CDR3 consists of 16 residues. CDR3 sequence: CASSEFSLGGTDTQYF. For the CDR3, the DNA is TGTGCCAGCAGTGAATTCAGTCTCGGGGGCACAGATACGCAGTATTTT.

The rearrangement joins TRBV4-1 to TRBJ1-1, with 7 positions matching TRBD1. CDR3 length equals 14 residues. V lost 1 base to trimming and J lost 8 bases; unmatched junction nucleotides: 7. CDR1 and CDR2 (germline): MGHRA, YSYEKL. CDR3 coding DNA: TGCGCCAGCAGCCAAGTTTCTCAGGGGGGAGAAGCTTTCTTT. This gives the protein CASSQVSQGGEAFF.

The rearrangement joins TRBV23-1 to TRBJ2-7; D could derive from TRBD1 or TRBD2 (5 bases each). TRBV23-1 is filed as an ORF, its function uncertain. V was cut by 3 bases and J by 4 bases, with 16 bases left in between. The CDR3 spans 15 residues. The CDR3 loop reads CASSHGQGEAYEQYF. Written as DNA, the CDR3 is TGCGCCAGCAGTCATGGCCAGGGAGAGGCATACGAGCAGTACTTC.

The chain is built from TRBV6-5 and TRBJ2-3; D ambiguous. Germline loops: CDR1 MNHEY, CDR2 SVGAGI. CDR3 length: 11 amino acids. V was pared by 7 bases and J by 6 bases, with 8 bases between. CDR3 DNA: TGTGCCAGCAAAAGGTGGGATACGCAGTATTTT. It specifies CASKRWDTQYF.